The entry below describes one TCR beta chain. V was pared by 3 bases and J by 2 bases, with 17 bases between. The CDR3 has 16 residues. Germline V gives CDR1 SGHNT, CDR2 YENEEA. The data stem from a study of control samples from healthy donors and cancer patients. The table came from immunoSEQ multiplex PCR; TCRdb's copy has only in-frame clones and leaves some out. The sample has 90,000 to 140,000 clones, 83% seen once. The J gene is TRBJ2-7, the V gene TRBV11-3, with a possible D match to TRBD1 (5 bases). Sequencing was carried out using blood. The clonotype was recovered from a woman between 45 and 60 years old in good health. The CDR3 coding sequence is TGTGCCAGCAGCTTGGGTCGTGGGGCAAGAACCTACGAGCAGTACTTC. Its translation: CASSLGRGARTYEQYF.